This T cell receptor beta chain is from a study of spatial heterogeneity in lung cancer (dated by TCRdb to 2018 to 2020). Background on the whole study: Beta-chain transcripts were consistently detected in greater numbers than alpha-chain transcripts, which likely reflected higher beta-chain transcript abundance. In the raw uncorrected reads, each unique combination of TCR and UMI appeared more than ten times on average. Both alpha and beta chains were TCR-sequenced in 200 or so tumor regions, 64 matched nontumor lung samples and 56 PBMC samples obtained at surgery. TCR repertoire features were related to nonsynonymous mutation counts determined by whole-exome sequencing of tumor tissue. TCR alpha and beta repertoires were quantitatively compared across multiple tumor regions, matched nontumor lung and blood in non-small cell lung cancer. Study-wide findings and limitations: Confirming at a functional level the hypothesis that regional TCRs recognize regional mutations was considered to require additional single-cell paired TCR alpha and beta sequencing.

To prepare the library, 5' RACE was applied. Sequencing was performed on a NextSeq 500. In the TCR library protocol, a unique molecular identifier was attached to each TCR cDNA molecule so that PCR and sequencing errors could be corrected. In the paper's pipeline: TCR identification, UMI-based error correction and CDR3 extraction were all carried out with Decombinator tools. TCRs above a frequency of 2 per 1,000, corresponding to the top 1% of the tumor frequency distribution, were defined as expanded. Rényi diversity was computed with the R vegan package after subsampling each repertoire 100 times to 5,000 TCRs. CDR3 similarity networks were constructed using string-kernel similarity of amino acid triplets, with links drawn between CDR3s whose pairwise similarity was above 0.82. TCRdb trimmed public reads at Q25 via fastp, called clones via MiXCR and kept in-frame beta chains. All rows with the same CDR3 protein become a single entry with the most common DNA and genes. The V and J calls were determined by TCRdb, not by the authors. The sample has about 1,800 distinct CDR3 sequences on record, about 21% of them singletons. The top ten hold roughly 13% of the sample.

Sample time point, as interpreted from the label and publication: sample taken at primary tumor resection. The donors were fewer than 90 patients from the lung TRACERx cohort who had early-stage, untreated non-small cell lung cancer. TCR sequencing used whole RNA extracted from tumor and nontumor lung tissue, or from cryopreserved PBMC samples, without cell sorting. Only patients for whom sufficient RNA was available from at least two tumor regions were selected for TCR sequencing. Before being selected, tumor and adjacent nontumor lung specimens were reviewed by a lung pathologist. From a lookup of the germline V gene (reference sequence), CDR1 and CDR2 are SSHAT and FNYEAQ. CDR3 length: 14 amino acids, cysteine to phenylalanine. Of all the DNA, just the CDR3 is kept, 42 bases in frame from base 1. In the case of this clonotype: What this receptor recognizes is not known. The junction departs from the called germline gene at one end, perhaps through a read error.

The sequencing used normal lung tissue next to the tumor, collected at surgery. The rearranged segments are TRBV7-7 and TRBJ2-5; TRBD1 lines up with 8 middle nucleotides. This TCR was sampled from a male donor with early-stage non-small cell lung cancer. CDR3 sequence: CASSLGQGQETQYF. The DNA is as follows: TGTGCTAGCAGCCTCGGACAGGGCCAAGAGACCCAGTACTTC.